The 6 T cell receptor beta chains below come from one sample, sequenced in a study of blood T cell repertoires in COVID-19. Sequencing was performed with immunoSEQ multiplex PCR; in TCRdb, only in-frame clones are kept and a portion is missing. Of about 220,000 clones detected, approximately 85% appear once; the ten largest clones hold 2.9%. Sequencing was performed on peripheral blood. These receptors were obtained from a middle-aged man who had recovered from COVID-19.

The rearrangement joins TRBV7-9 to TRBJ2-1; TRBD1 matches 12 bases. The germline gives CDR1 SEHNR, CDR2 FQNEAQ (reference sequence). This CDR3 comprises 15 residues. Germline trimming cut 8 bases from V and 8 bases from J; bases unmatched to any gene: 10. This chain's CDR3 is CASFRDRGLGDEQFF. CDR3 coding DNA: TGTGCCAGCTTCCGGGACAGGGGGCTTGGTGATGAGCAGTTCTTC.

V gene TRBV5-4 combines with J gene TRBJ2-3, with a tentative D call TRBD2 (5 bases). V was cut by 0 bases and J by 5 bases, with 7 bases left in between. Germline loops: CDR1 SGHNT, CDR2 YYREEE (reference sequence). CDR3 length: 13 amino acids. The CDR3 sequence is CASSLERGDTQYF. CDR3 coding DNA: TGTGCCAGCAGCTTGGAACGGGGAGATACGCAGTATTTT.

The chain joins TRBV9 to TRBJ2-2; 9 nucleotides align to TRBD2. Germline lookup yields CDR1 SGDLS and CDR2 YYNGEE. This CDR3 is 15 amino acids long. V dropped 2 bases and J dropped 4; count of bases not matched to a gene: 3. The DNA of the CDR3 is TGTGCCAGCAGCGTGCGGGAGGGCCTCACCGGGGAGCTGTTTTTT. It yields the protein CASSVREGLTGELFF.

The chain combines TRBV27 with TRBJ2-3; no reliable D call. The CDR3 runs 13 residues. From germline, CDR1 is MNHEY and CDR2 SMNVEV (reference sequence). The V end was cut by 1 base, the J end by 5 bases, with 7 bases between. CDR3 amino acids: CASSLWSGDTQYF. The CDR3, as DNA: TGTGCCAGCAGTTTATGGTCCGGAGATACGCAGTATTTT.

The chain recombines TRBV28 with TRBJ1-5, with D maybe TRBD1 (6 bases). Per the germline V gene, CDR1 is MDHEN and CDR2 is SYDVKM. V was cut by 10 bases and J by 6 bases, with 22 bases left in between. This CDR3 contains 15 residues. The CDR3 here is CATTLTGQRGQPQHF. CDR3 sequence (DNA): TGTGCCACTACACTTACAGGACAGCGGGGTCAGCCCCAGCATTTT.

The rearrangement uses TRBV24-1 and TRBJ2-1; D is unresolved. The CDR3 runs 13 residues. Between the trimmed V and J ends, which lost 5 bases and 3 bases, there was a span of 7 bases. The germline V gene has CDR1 KGHDR and CDR2 SFDVKD. The DNA for the CDR3 is TGTGCCACCAGTGGGCAGATCTACAATGAGCAGTTCTTC. Residues: CATSGQIYNEQFF.